This entry lists 13 T cell receptor beta chains sequenced from one sample in a study of T cell clonality in common variable immunodeficiency (dated by TCRdb to about 2015). The investigation overall reported the following: Reportedly, TCRbeta sequences from CVID had fewer deletions and N-nucleotide insertions, and highly modified clones with 13 or more V deletions were absent from CVID.

Libraries were constructed by the immunoSEQ multiplex PCR assay. Drawn from immuneACCESS, this table holds only the in-frame rearrangements with V and J called that TCRdb kept. Clones are partly lost; checked studies trace under half to an unresolved V gene and leave the rest unexplained. This sample was tabulated with 20,000 to 30,000 clones, among which there are no singletons. The ten largest clonotypes hold approximately 8.9% of the sample. These TCRs' antigens remain unknown. What was sequenced was peripheral blood mononuclear cells. The source is a human donor with common variable immunodeficiency.

This clone was recorded at least ten times. The CDR3 end is not reached by the read, which stops 3 residues before it; the germline J gene fills it in. The V call is TRBV5-1, the J call TRBJ2-3; weak D call: TRBD2 (6 bases). The CDR3 loop spans 16 amino acids. Germline CDR1 reads SGHRS; CDR2 reads YFSETQ. V lost 2 bases to trimming and J lost 0 bases, with 13 bases between them. The CDR3 reads CASSFSSGLSTDTQYF. The sequenced CDR3 bases are TGCGCCAGCAGCTTTTCGAGCGGGTTAAGCACAGATACG.

This clone is medium-sized. The read falls 3 residues short of the CDR3 end, and the missing part is taken from the germline J gene. This rearrangement joins TRBV3-1 (or the pseudogene TRBV3-2) to TRBJ1-4; no clear D gene. Germline loops: CDR1 LGHDT, CDR2 YNNKEL (reference sequence). This CDR3 has 11 residues. The covered CDR3 bases are TGTGCCAGCAGCCAACTTTCCAAA. Its translation: CASSQLSK. The whole CDR3 protein is CASSQLSKLFF.

This clone was detected many times. The read ends 3 residues shy of where the CDR3 ends; the end is completed using the germline J gene. The chain links TRBV30 to TRBJ2-4; TRBD1 is a possible D gene (6 bases). The CDR3 has 13 amino acids. Germline loops: CDR1 GTSNPN, CDR2 SVGIG (reference sequence). V was shortened by 2 bases and J by 9 bases, with 14 bases between the two germline ends. The CDR3 protein is CAWSQGIWGIQYF. CDR3 DNA (partial): TGTGCCTGGAGTCAGGGGATTTGGGGCATT.

As to this clone: The CDR3 end falls 3 residues outside the read, so it is completed with the germline J gene. The chain has TRBV10-3 and TRBJ2-7; TRBD2 matches 11 bases. Germline V gene sequence: CDR1 ENHRY, CDR2 SYGVKD. The CDR3 is made up of 13 amino acids. The V and J ends lost 6 bases and 5 bases, in that order; junction bases with no gene match: 3. CDR3 bases read: TGTGCCATCAGAACGGGACTAGCGGACGAG. Translation: CAIRTGLADE. The entire CDR3 is CAIRTGLADEQYF.

This clone was observed at least ten times. The sequenced part of the CDR3 DNA is TGTGCCAGCTCCCGGCGTGGTGGCGGGGGGATTAACAAGAATGAG. The encoded protein is CASSRRGGGGINKNE. The full CDR3 protein reads CASSRRGGGGINKNEQFF. This chain connects TRBV18 to TRBJ2-1, with TRBD2 matching over 8 bases. The missing CDR3 end, 3 residues past where the read stops, is filled in from the germline J gene. The junction had 20 bases not matched to a gene; V was cut back by 6 bases and J by 7 bases. Germline lookup yields CDR1 KGHSH and CDR2 LQKENI. This CDR3 region has 18 residues.

This clone was observed many times. The DNA ends 3 residues before the CDR3 does, and the rest of the CDR3 is filled in from the germline J gene. The J gene is TRBJ2-3, the V gene TRBV7-2; a possible D gene is TRBD1 (6 bases). Trimming removed 5 bases from V and 6 bases from J, with 9 bases in between. The CDR3 extends over 12 amino acids. CDR1 and CDR2 (germline): SGHTA, FQGNSA. The CDR3 DNA, read in part, is TGTGCCAGCAGCCTTACAGGGGATACG. It yields the protein CASSLTGDT. The CDR3 in its entirety is CASSLTGDTQYF.

As regards this clone: The read terminates 3 residues before the CDR3 end, so the remaining end is supplied by the germline J gene. V is TRBV2 and J is TRBJ2-7; a possible D gene is TRBD2 (5 bases). Germline CDR1 SNHLY, CDR2 FYNNEI. With 8 bases removed from V and 0 bases from J, the gap between germline ends came to 14 bases. The CDR3 has 14 amino acids. The DNA read from the CDR3 is TGTGCCAGCGGCGCGGGTCGGGACTCCTACGAG. It codes for CASGAGRDSYE. The full CDR3 sequence reads CASGAGRDSYEQYF.

This clone was counted at least ten times. The sequenced fragment ends 3 residues before the CDR3 boundary, so the rest is inferred from the germline J gene. This chain connects TRBV5-1 to TRBJ1-2; D is unresolved. This CDR3 contains 14 residues. Per germline, CDR1 SGHRS and CDR2 YFSETQ. The CDR3 protein is CASSLGGVAQGYTF. The CDR3 DNA, read in part, is TGCGCCAGCAGCTTGGGCGGGGTTGCGCAAGGC.

This clone was counted between two and nine times. The CDR3 is cut off 3 residues early in the read; its end comes from the germline J gene. The V gene is TRBV5-6, the J gene TRBJ1-2; perhaps TRBD1 as D (5 bases). The CDR3 totals 15 residues. Germline loops: CDR1 SGHDT, CDR2 YYEEEE. V lost 6 bases and J 1 base, leaving 16 bases between the germline ends. Partial CDR3 DNA: TGTGCCAGCAACGACAGAGGGGTTGTTAACTATGGC. This encodes CASNDRGVVNYG. The CDR3, in full, reads CASNDRGVVNYGYTF.

About this clone: The CDR3 end falls 3 residues outside the read, so it is completed with the germline J gene. The V gene is TRBV7-9, the J gene TRBJ1-6, with 8 positions matching TRBD1. Germline V gene data show CDR1 as SEHNR and CDR2 as FQNEAQ (reference sequence). Trimming removed 5 bases from V and 6 bases from J; junction bases left unmatched: 6. The CDR3 has 15 residues. This chain's CDR3 is CASSPTGQGNSPLHF. CDR3 bases read: TGTGCCAGCAGCCCAACCGGACAGGGTAATTCACCC.

This clone appeared many times. The observed sequence ends 3 residues before the CDR3 terminus, with the missing tail filled in from the germline J gene. This chain uses TRBV7-2 with TRBJ2-5; TRBD2 matches at 8 bases. Trimming removed 2 bases from V and 4 bases from J; junction bases left unmatched: 6. The CDR3 has 15 residues. The germline gives CDR1 SGHTA, CDR2 FQGNSA. Incomplete CDR3 DNA: TGTGCCAGCAGCTTATTCGGGGGGGCCCGAGAGACC. This encodes CASSLFGGARET. Given in full, the CDR3 is CASSLFGGARETQYF.

This clone was counted a few times. Sequencing ends 3 residues short of the CDR3 end; the germline J gene provides the rest. The genes are TRBV5-1 and TRBJ1-2; D unresolved. The germline CDR1 and CDR2 sequences are SGHRS and YFSETQ. The CDR3 has 14 residues. The CDR3 bases that were read are TGCGCCAGCAGCGTGAACCGGGATCTAGCAGGC. Its protein product is CASSVNRDLAG. The entire CDR3 sequence reads CASSVNRDLAGYTF. The full variable domain, in which reference TRBV5-1 and TRBJ1-2 provide the parts outside the CDR3, is KAGVTQTPRYLIKTRGQQVTLSCSPISGHRSVSWYQQTPGQGLQFLFEYFSETQRNKGNFPGRFSGRQFSNSRSEMNVSTLELGDSALYLCASSVNRDLAGYTFGSGTRLTVV.

This clone was observed a few times. The read stops 3 residues short of the end of the CDR3; the missing end is completed from the germline J gene. This chain connects TRBV11-2 to TRBJ2-7, with D possibly being TRBD2 (5 bases). Trimming removed 3 bases at V and 4 bases at J, with 13 bases between. The CDR3 consists of 14 residues. Germline V gives CDR1 SGHAT, CDR2 FQNNGV. CDR3 sequence: CASSFPPGVYEQYF. CDR3 DNA, as far as it was read: TGTGCCAGCAGCTTCCCACCCGGGGTGTACGAG.